A single sample is the source of the 18 T cell receptor beta chains below, sequenced in a study of blood T cell repertoires in COVID-19. Only in-frame clones appear in the TCRdb table, and some are missing; sequencing was by immunoSEQ multiplex PCR. The sample records 80,000 to 100,000 clones, around 86% being singletons. Material for sequencing was peripheral blood. All receptors come from a woman older than 75 with active or convalescent COVID-19.

This clone was found once. The chain employs TRBV11-2 and TRBJ1-4, with D tentatively TRBD1 (5 bases). The germline CDR1 and CDR2 sequences are SGHAT and FQNNGV. The CDR3 sequence is 17 residues long. The germline V and J ends were trimmed by 5 bases and 3 bases, with 19 bases remaining between them. The CDR3 region is CASSENLRGRSNEKLFF. The CDR3 nucleotides read TGTGCCAGCAGCGAAAACCTAAGGGGTCGGTCTAATGAAAAACTGTTTTTT. Using reference TRBV11-2 and TRBJ1-4 for the parts outside the CDR3, the full variable domain is EAGVAQSPRYKIIEKRQSVAFWCNPISGHATLYWYQQILGQGPKLLIQFQNNGVVDDSQLPKDRFSAERLKGVDSTLKIQPAKLEDSAVYLCASSENLRGRSNEKLFFGSGTQLSVL.

The CDR3: CASSIRTSGQETQYF. The CDR3 DNA reads TGTGCCAGCAGCATCAGGACTAGCGGCCAAGAGACCCAGTACTTC. This chain joins TRBV5-4 and TRBJ2-5; 10 bases align to TRBD2. Germline-derived CDR1 and CDR2 are SGHNT and YYREEE (reference sequence). The CDR3 runs to 15 residues. Trimming cost V 4 bases and J 1 base; bases outside gene matches: 4.

J is TRBJ2-2 and V is TRBV30; D is possibly TRBD1 (5 bases). The CDR3 is 13 residues long. Germline V CDR1 and CDR2: GTSNPN, SVGIG (reference sequence). The V end lost 0 bases, the J end lost 5 bases, and 7 bases lay between the germline ends. The CDR3 sequence is CAWSVRQTGELFF. CDR3 sequence (DNA): TGTGCCTGGAGTGTACGACAGACCGGGGAGCTGTTTTTT.

The V call is TRBV7-6, the J call TRBJ2-2, with D maybe TRBD1 (5 bases). The CDR3 is 14 amino acids. CDR1 is SGHVS and CDR2 is FNYEAQ in the germline V gene. V was cut by 2 bases and J by 4 bases, with 8 bases left in between. CDR3 coding DNA: TGTGCCAGCAGCTTACAGGGTCGCACCGGGGAGCTGTTTTTT. This encodes CASSLQGRTGELFF.

The rearrangement joins TRBV10-2 to TRBJ2-7; TRBD2 aligns across 12 bases. Unmatched junction bases numbered 10, after V lost 6 bases and J lost 4 bases. From germline, CDR1 is WSHSY and CDR2 SAAADI. The length of the CDR3 is 16 residues. CDR3 sequence reads: CASSGALAGGRYEQYF. CDR3 nucleotide sequence: TGCGCCAGCAGCGGGGCACTAGCGGGAGGCCGTTACGAGCAGTACTTC.

This clone showed up just a few times. This chain uses TRBV19 with TRBJ1-5; D is uncertain. The germline CDR1 and CDR2 sequences are LNHDA and SQIVND (reference sequence). The CDR3 contains 15 residues. Trimming took off 3 bases at V and 4 bases at J, with 13 bases between the two ends. The DNA for the CDR3 is TGTGCCAGTAGTATGTCTTGGTCGCTAAATCAGCCCCAGCATTTT. It is translated as CASSMSWSLNQPQHF.

V gene TRBV7-3 combines with J gene TRBJ2-3, with TRBD2 as a possible D gene (6 bases). V lost 8 bases, J lost 5 bases, and 14 bases lay in between. The CDR3 sequence is 13 residues long. Germline V gives CDR1 SGHTA, CDR2 FQGTGA. CDR3 protein: CASAGLREDTQYF. CDR3 nucleotides: TGTGCCAGCGCGGGACTCCGGGAAGATACGCAGTATTTT.

With regard to this clone: A junction end diverges from the germline sequence, so it may reflect a read error. This chain links TRBV27 with TRBJ2-1; TRBD2 aligns across 9 bases. This CDR3 contains 19 residues. In germline, CDR1 is MNHEY, CDR2 SMNVEV (reference sequence). CDR3 in amino acids: CASRLSPISGRYSYNEQFF. CDR3 sequence (DNA): TGTGCCAGCAGGTTATCCCCAATAAGCGGGAGGTACTCCTACAATGAGCAGTTCTTC.

The chain employs TRBV13 and TRBJ2-7, with D possibly TRBD2 on 7 matching bases. The CDR3 has 14 amino acids. V lost 2 bases and J 3 bases, leaving 11 bases between the germline ends. Germline V gene lookup returns CDR1 PRHDT and CDR2 FYEKMQ (reference sequence). For the CDR3, the DNA is TGTGCCAGCAGCTTAAGGGGGGGACTCTACGAGCAGTACTTC. Protein: CASSLRGGLYEQYF.

The gene calls are TRBV20-1 and TRBJ2-7, with 7 bases that match TRBD2. The CDR3 is made up of 14 amino acids. CDR1 is DFQATT, CDR2 SNEGSKA, per germline (reference sequence). V trimming: 3 bases; J trimming: 0 bases; junction bases outside the gene matches: 5. CDR3 sequence (DNA): TGCAGTGCTAGTCTAGCGGCCGGCTCCTACGAGCAGTACTTC. This codes for CSASLAAGSYEQYF.

J is TRBJ2-2 and V is TRBV7-2, with 8 positions matching TRBD2. Germline loops: CDR1 SGHTA, CDR2 FQGNSA. V gave up 5 bases and J gave up 5 bases; unmatched junction bases: 7. The CDR3 spans 15 residues. The CDR3 region is CASSSTSGGTGELFF. CDR3 DNA sequence: TGTGCCAGCAGCAGTACTAGCGGAGGGACCGGGGAGCTGTTTTTT.

In DNA, the CDR3 is TGTGCCAGTAGTATCTCTCATCAGCCCCAGCATTTT. Its protein product is CASSISHQPQHF. The V and J genes are TRBV19 and TRBJ1-5; D uncertain. Germline V gene sequence: CDR1 LNHDA, CDR2 SQIVND (reference sequence). CDR3 length equals 12 residues. V was cut by 3 bases and J by 5 bases, with 5 bases left in between.

The chain has TRBV2 and TRBJ2-3; weak D call: TRBD1 (5 bases). Trimming took off 5 bases at V and 2 bases at J, with 14 bases between the two ends. CDR1 SNHLY and CDR2 FYNNEI come from the germline V gene. This CDR3 spans 15 amino acids. The CDR3 DNA follows: TGTGCCAGCAGTCTAGGACACCCTGCCACAGATACGCAGTATTTT. Protein sequence: CASSLGHPATDTQYF.

V and J are TRBV9 and TRBJ2-5; TRBD2 matches 14 bases. Germline V gene lookup returns CDR1 SGDLS and CDR2 YYNGEE. CDR3 length: 16 residues. Unmatched junction bases numbered 7, after V lost 4 bases and J lost 5 bases. CDR3 nucleotides: TGTGCCAGCAGCTTTGGGACTAGCGGGAGTCAGGAGACCCAGTACTTC. Protein product: CASSFGTSGSQETQYF.

The V and J genes are TRBV19 and TRBJ2-5; 10 bases are a match to TRBD1. Germline CDR1 is LNHDA and CDR2 is SQIVND (reference sequence). The CDR3 is 15 amino acids. V lost 4 bases to trimming and J lost 5 bases; unmatched junction nucleotides: 7. This chain's CDR3 is CASSTGQGISETQYF. The CDR3 DNA sequence: TGTGCCAGTAGTACGGGACAGGGGATTTCGGAGACCCAGTACTTC.

The chain is built from TRBV29-1 and TRBJ2-3, with 8 bases lining up with TRBD1. The germline V gene encodes CDR1 SQVTM and CDR2 ANQGSEA. Trimming at V came to 3 bases and at J to 6 bases, leaving 5 bases not matched to a gene. This CDR3 is 13 amino acids long. The CDR3 sequence: CSVDRTGTDTQYF. CDR3 sequence (DNA): TGCAGCGTTGACCGGACAGGGACCGATACGCAGTATTTT.

The genes are TRBV19 and TRBJ2-3; 9 nucleotides match TRBD2. Unmatched junction bases numbered 7, after V lost 4 bases and J lost 2 bases. CDR3 length: 16 residues. The germline gives CDR1 LNHDA, CDR2 SQIVND (reference sequence). The CDR3 loop is CASSSIAGVITDTQYF. The DNA of the CDR3 is TGTGCCAGTAGTAGCATAGCGGGAGTTATCACAGATACGCAGTATTTT. The full variable domain, rest sourced from reference TRBV19 and TRBJ2-3, is DGGITQSPKYLFRKEGQNVTLSCEQNLNHDAMYWYRQDPGQGLRLIYYSQIVNDFQKGDIAEGYSVSREKKESFPLTVTSAQKNPTAFYLCASSSIAGVITDTQYFGPGTRLTVL.

CDR3 residues: CASSLTGRGSYNEQFF. As DNA, the CDR3 is TGTGCCAGCAGCTTAACGGGGAGGGGATCCTACAATGAGCAGTTCTTC. The chain is built from TRBV7-3 and TRBJ2-1; 7 bases are a match to TRBD2. This CDR3 contains 16 residues. Germline CDR1 and CDR2: SGHTA and FQGTGA. With V trimmed by 0 bases and J by 1 base, 3 bases remained unmatched.